This T cell receptor beta chain comes out of a study of blood T cells in healthy people across ages. This clonotype has at least ten counts. The CDR3 runs to 14 residues. The J segment lost 5 bases and the V segment lost 5 bases, leaving 5 bases of the junction unmatched. The germline CDR1 and CDR2 sequences are SGHAT and FQNNGV. Primed by a sample-barcoded 5' primer and a J-beta primer mix, a second PCR proceeded for about 7 to 12 cycles. One entry per CDR3 protein results from TCRdb running MiXCR on the 5' RACE reads. The data contain around 1,500,000 distinct CDR3 sequences, around 42% of them singletons.

Sequencing used blood. This chain links TRBV11-2 with TRBJ2-5; 10 bases align to TRBD2. This receptor was taken from a woman younger than 30 in good health. The chain's CDR3 is CASSPRSGGETQYF. The DNA for the CDR3 is TGTGCCAGCAGCCCCCGTAGCGGGGGGGAGACCCAGTACTTC. Together with reference TRBV11-2 and TRBJ2-5, the CDR3 gives the full variable domain: EAGVAQSPRYKIIEKRQSVAFWCNPISGHATLYWYQQILGQGPKLLIQFQNNGVVDDSQLPKDRFSAERLKGVDSTLKIQPAKLEDSAVYLCASSPRSGGETQYFGPGTRLLVL.